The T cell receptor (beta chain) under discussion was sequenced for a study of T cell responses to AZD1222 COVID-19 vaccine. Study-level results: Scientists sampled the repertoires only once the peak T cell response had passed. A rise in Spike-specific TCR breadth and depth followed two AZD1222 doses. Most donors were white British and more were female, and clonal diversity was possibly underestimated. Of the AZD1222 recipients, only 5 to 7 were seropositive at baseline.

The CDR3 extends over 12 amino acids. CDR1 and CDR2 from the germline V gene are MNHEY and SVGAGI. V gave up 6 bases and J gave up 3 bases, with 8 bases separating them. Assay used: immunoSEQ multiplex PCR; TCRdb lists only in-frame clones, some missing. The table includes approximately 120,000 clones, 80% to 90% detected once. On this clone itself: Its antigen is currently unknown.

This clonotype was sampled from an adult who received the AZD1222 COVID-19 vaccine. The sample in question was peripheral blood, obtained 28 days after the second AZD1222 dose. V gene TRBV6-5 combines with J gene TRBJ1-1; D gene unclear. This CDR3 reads CASSSEYTEAFF. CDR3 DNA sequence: TGTGCCAGCAGCTCAGAATACACTGAAGCTTTCTTT.